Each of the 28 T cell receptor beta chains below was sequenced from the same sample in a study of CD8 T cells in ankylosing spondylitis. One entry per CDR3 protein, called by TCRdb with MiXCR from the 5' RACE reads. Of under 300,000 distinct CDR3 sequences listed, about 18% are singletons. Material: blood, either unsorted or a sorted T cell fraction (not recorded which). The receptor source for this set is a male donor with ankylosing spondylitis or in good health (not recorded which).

The CDR3 bases are TGCAGTGCTACAGGGGCCCTAAACACTGAAGCTTTCTTT. This codes for CSATGALNTEAFF. The chain joins TRBV20-1 to TRBJ1-1; D possibly corresponds to TRBD1 (6 bases). Trimming removed 4 bases at V and 2 bases at J, with 11 bases between. Germline V gene sequence: CDR1 DFQATT, CDR2 SNEGSKA (reference sequence). The CDR3 runs 13 residues.

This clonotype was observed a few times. CDR3 bases: TGCGCCAGCAGCCCCTCGGAGGGATTCCACGAGCAGTACTTC. This gives the protein CASSPSEGFHEQYF. This rearrangement joins TRBV4-1 to TRBJ2-7, with a tentative D call TRBD2 (6 bases). Trimming removed 4 bases from V and 5 bases from J, with 15 bases in between. The CDR3 has 14 residues. Looked up from germline, CDR1 is MGHRA and CDR2 is YSYEKL.

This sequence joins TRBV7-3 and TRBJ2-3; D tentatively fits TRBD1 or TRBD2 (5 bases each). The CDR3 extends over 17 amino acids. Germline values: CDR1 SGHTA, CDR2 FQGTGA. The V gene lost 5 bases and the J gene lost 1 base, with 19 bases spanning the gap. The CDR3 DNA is TGTGCCAGCAGCCCCACAGGTGGGGGAGTGGGCACAGATACGCAGTATTTT. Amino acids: CASSPTGGGVGTDTQYF.

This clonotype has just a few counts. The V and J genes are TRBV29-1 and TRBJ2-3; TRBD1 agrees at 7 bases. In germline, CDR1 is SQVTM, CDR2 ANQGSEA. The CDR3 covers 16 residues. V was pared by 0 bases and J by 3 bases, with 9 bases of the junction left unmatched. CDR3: CSVEDPETGSTDTQYF. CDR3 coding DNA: TGCAGCGTTGAAGATCCTGAGACAGGGTCTACAGATACGCAGTATTTT.

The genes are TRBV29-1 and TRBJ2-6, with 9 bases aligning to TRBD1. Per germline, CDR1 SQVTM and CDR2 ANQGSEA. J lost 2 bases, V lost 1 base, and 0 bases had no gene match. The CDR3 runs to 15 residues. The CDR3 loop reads CSVEGTGAGANVLTF. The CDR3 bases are TGCAGCGTTGAAGGGACAGGGGCTGGGGCCAACGTCCTGACTTTC.

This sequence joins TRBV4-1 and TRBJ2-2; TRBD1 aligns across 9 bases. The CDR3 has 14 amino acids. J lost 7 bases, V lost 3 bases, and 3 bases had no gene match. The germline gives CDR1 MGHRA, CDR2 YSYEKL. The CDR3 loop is CASSQGTGHGELFF. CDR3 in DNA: TGCGCCAGCAGCCAGGGGACAGGGCACGGGGAGCTGTTTTTT.

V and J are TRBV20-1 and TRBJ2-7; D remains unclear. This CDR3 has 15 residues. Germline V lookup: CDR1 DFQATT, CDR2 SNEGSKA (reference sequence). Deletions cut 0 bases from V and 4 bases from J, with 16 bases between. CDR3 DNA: TGCAGTGCTAGAGACACGACTCGTGGGGTGTACGAGCAGTACTTC. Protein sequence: CSARDTTRGVYEQYF.

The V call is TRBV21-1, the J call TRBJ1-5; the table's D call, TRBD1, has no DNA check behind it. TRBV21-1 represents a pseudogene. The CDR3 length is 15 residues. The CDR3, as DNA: TGTGCCAGCAGCAAAGACGGGGGCGCGAGGCAGCCCCAGCATTTT. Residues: CASSKDGGARQPQHF.

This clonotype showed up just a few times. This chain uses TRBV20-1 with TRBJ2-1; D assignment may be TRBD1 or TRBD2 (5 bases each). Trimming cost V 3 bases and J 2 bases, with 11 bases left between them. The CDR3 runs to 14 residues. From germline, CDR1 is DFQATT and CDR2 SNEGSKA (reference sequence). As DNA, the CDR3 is TGCAGTGCTAGGGTCGGGGACGCCTACAATGAGCAGTTCTTC. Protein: CSARVGDAYNEQFF.

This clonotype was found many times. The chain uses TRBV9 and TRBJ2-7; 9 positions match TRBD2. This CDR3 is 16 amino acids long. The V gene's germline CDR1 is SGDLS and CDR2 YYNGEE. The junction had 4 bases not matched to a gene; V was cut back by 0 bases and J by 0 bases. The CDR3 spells CASSVGAGGPSYEQYF. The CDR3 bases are TGTGCCAGCAGCGTAGGTGCGGGAGGGCCCTCCTACGAGCAGTACTTC.

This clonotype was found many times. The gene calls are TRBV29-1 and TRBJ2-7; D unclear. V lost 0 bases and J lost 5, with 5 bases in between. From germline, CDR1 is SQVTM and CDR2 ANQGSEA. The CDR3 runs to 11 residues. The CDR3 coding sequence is TGCAGCGTTGAAGATCTCAACGAGCAGTACTTC. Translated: CSVEDLNEQYF.

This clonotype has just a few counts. The CDR3 here is CASSPVAGERRTDTQYF. The CDR3 DNA reads TGTGCCAGCAGCCCCGTGGCGGGAGAACGGAGAACAGATACGCAGTATTTT. The chain combines TRBV13 with TRBJ2-3, with 7 bases matching TRBD2. V was pared by 5 bases and J by 3 bases, with 14 bases of the junction left unmatched. This CDR3 is 17 amino acids long. CDR1 is PRHDT and CDR2 is FYEKMQ in the germline V gene (reference sequence).

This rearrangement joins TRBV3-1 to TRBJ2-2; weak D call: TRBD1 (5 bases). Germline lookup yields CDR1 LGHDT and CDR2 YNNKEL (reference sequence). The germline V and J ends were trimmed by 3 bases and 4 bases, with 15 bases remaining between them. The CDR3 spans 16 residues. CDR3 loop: CASSHGAGQITGELFF. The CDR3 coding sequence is TGTGCCAGCAGCCACGGCGCAGGGCAAATCACCGGGGAGCTGTTTTTT.

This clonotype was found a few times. The CDR3 sequence: CASSSVETSESSYNEQFF. In DNA, the CDR3 is TGTGCCAGCAGCTCCGTGGAGACTAGCGAGAGCTCCTACAATGAGCAGTTCTTC. This chain uses TRBV11-1 with TRBJ2-1; 8 bases line up with TRBD2. This CDR3 has 18 residues. From germline, CDR1 is SGHAT and CDR2 FQDESV (reference sequence). Trimming at V came to 4 bases and at J to 0 bases, leaving 11 bases not matched to a gene.

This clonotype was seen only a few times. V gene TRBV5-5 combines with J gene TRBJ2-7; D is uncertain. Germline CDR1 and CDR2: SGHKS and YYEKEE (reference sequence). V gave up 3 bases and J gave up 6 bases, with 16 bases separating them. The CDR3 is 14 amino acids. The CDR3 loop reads CASSSTAHRSEQYF. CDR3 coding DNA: TGTGCCAGCAGCTCAACGGCCCATCGGAGCGAGCAGTACTTC.

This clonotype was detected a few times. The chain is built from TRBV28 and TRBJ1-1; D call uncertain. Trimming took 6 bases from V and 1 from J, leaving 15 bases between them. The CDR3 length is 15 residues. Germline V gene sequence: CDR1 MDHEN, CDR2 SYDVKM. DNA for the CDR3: TGTGCCAGCAGAACCCAACGACCAGGGAACACTGAAGCTTTCTTT. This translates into CASRTQRPGNTEAFF. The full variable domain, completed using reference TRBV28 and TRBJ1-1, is DVKVTQSSRYLVKRTGEKVFLECVQDMDHENMFWYRQDPGLGLRLIYFSYDVKMKEKGDIPEGYSVSREKKERFSLILESASTNQTSMYLCASRTQRPGNTEAFFGQGTRLTVV.

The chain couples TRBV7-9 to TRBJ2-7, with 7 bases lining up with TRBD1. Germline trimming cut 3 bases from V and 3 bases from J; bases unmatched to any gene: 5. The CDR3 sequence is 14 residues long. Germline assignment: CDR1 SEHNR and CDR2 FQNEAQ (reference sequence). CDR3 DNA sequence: TGTGCCAGCAGCTTGGGACAGCTCGTCTACGAGCAGTACTTC. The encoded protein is CASSLGQLVYEQYF.

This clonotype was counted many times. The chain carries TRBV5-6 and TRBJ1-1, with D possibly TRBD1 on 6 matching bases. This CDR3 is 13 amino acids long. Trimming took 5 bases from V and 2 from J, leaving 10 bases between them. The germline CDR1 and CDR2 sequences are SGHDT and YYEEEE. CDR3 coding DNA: TGTGCCAGCAGTCGGGGGCGAAACACTGAAGCTTTCTTT. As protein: CASSRGRNTEAFF.

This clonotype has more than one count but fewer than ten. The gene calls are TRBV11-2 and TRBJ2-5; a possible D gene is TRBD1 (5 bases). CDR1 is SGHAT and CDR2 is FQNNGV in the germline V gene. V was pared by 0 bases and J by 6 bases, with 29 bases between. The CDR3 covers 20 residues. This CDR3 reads CASSLEPDRQGVVEVKTQYF. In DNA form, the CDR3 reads TGTGCCAGCAGCTTAGAACCCGACAGACAAGGGGTCGTAGAAGTAAAGACCCAGTACTTC.

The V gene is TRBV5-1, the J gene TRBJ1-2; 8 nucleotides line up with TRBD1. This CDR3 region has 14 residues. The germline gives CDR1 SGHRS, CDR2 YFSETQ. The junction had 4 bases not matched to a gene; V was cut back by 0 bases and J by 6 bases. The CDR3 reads CASSLDGQGDGYTF. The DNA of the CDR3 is TGCGCCAGCAGCTTGGACGGACAGGGAGATGGCTACACCTTC.

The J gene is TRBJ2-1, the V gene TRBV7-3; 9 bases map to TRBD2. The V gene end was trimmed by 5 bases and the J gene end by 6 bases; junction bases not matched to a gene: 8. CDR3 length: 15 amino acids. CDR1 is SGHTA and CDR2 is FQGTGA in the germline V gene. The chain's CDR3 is CASSLFSGRLNEQFF. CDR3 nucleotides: TGTGCCAGCAGCCTGTTCAGCGGGAGGCTCAATGAGCAGTTCTTC.

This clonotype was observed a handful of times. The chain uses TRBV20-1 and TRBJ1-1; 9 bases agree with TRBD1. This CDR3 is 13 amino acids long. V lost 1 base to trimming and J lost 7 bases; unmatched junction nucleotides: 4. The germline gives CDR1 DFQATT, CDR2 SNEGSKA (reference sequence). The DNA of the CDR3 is TGCAGTGCTAGAGTGGGACAGGGCATTGAAGCTTTCTTT. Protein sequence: CSARVGQGIEAFF.

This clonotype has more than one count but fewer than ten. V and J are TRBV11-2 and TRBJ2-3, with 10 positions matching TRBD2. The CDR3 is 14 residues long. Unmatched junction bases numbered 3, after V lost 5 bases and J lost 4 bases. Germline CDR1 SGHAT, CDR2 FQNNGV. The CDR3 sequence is CASSRGLAPDTQYF. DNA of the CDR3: TGTGCCAGCAGCCGGGGACTAGCGCCAGATACGCAGTATTTT.

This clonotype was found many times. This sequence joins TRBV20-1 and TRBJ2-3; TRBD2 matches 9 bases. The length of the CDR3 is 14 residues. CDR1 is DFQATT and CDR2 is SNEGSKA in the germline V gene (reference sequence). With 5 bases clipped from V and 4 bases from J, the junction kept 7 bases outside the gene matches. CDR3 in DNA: TGCAGTGCTGGGCGGGAGGGCCCCCCAGATACGCAGTATTTT. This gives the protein CSAGREGPPDTQYF.

The CDR3 loop reads CASSLVIGLETQYF. The CDR3, as DNA: TGTGCCAGCAGTTTAGTCATAGGGTTAGAGACCCAGTACTTC. The genes are TRBV12-3 or TRBV12-4 and TRBJ2-5; D is unresolved. The CDR3 is 14 amino acids. V dropped 1 base and J dropped 4 bases, with 10 bases sitting between them.

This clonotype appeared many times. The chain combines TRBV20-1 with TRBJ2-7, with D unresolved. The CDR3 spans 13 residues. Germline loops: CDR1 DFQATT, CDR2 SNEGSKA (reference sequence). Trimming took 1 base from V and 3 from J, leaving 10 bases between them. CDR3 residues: CSARGELRYEQYF. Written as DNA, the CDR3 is TGCAGTGCTAGAGGAGAGCTCCGCTACGAGCAGTACTTC.

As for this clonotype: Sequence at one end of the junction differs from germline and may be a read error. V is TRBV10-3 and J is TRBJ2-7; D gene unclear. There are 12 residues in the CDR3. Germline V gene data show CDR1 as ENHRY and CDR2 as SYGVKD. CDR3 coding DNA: TGTCCCATCAGTGATCACTGGGACGAGCAGTACTTC. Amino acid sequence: CPISDHWDEQYF.

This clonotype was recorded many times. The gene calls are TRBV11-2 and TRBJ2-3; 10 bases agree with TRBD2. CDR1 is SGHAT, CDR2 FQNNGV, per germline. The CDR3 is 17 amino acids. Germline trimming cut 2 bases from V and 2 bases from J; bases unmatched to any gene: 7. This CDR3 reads CASSLFPLAGDTDTQYF. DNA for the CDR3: TGTGCCAGCAGCTTATTTCCGCTAGCGGGGGACACAGATACGCAGTATTTT.